The 29 T cell receptor beta chains below all came from one sample that was sequenced in a study of human T cells and chemical hapten exposure. Time point specified: pre-sensitization, week 0. Regarding treatment: therapeutic diphenylcyclopropenone sensitization with weekly scalp DPC. One entry per CDR3 protein, called by TCRdb with MiXCR from the RACE reads. This sample yields 300,000 to 400,000 distinct CDR3 sequences, of which about 5.1% are seen a single time; just over 2.5% belongs to the top ten. Specimen: whole blood, collected in connection with sensitization to the hapten diphenylcyclopropenone (DPC). Source of these receptors: a woman aged 45-59 years with alopecia areata. Some clones in this sample may be carry-over from other donors' samples.

This clonotype was observed at least ten times. This chain uses TRBV6-6 with TRBJ2-3; 13 bases are a match to TRBD2. CDR1 is MNHNY and CDR2 is SVGAGI in the germline V gene (reference sequence). V lost 7 bases, J lost 6 bases, and 7 bases stayed unmatched. This CDR3 has 15 residues. In DNA form, the CDR3 reads TGTGCCAGCACCCTACTAGCGGGGGGGCCGGATACGCAGTATTTT. Its translation is CASTLLAGGPDTQYF.

This clonotype showed up just a few times. The genes are TRBV12-3 or TRBV12-4 and TRBJ1-4, with a tentative D call TRBD1 (5 bases). Trimming pared 0 bases from V and 7 bases from J, leaving 12 bases between. The CDR3 loop spans 15 amino acids. CDR3 DNA: TGTGCCAGCAGTTTAGCGCGGGCAGGGAGTGAAAAACTGTTTTTT. It encodes CASSLARAGSEKLFF.

Many counts were recorded for this clonotype. The gene calls are TRBV10-3 and TRBJ2-3; 14 bases are a match to TRBD2. CDR3 length: 17 residues. J lost 4 bases, V lost 1 base, and 4 bases had no gene match. Germline loops: CDR1 ENHRY, CDR2 SYGVKD. The CDR3 region has the DNA TGTGCCATCAGTGAGTGGACTAGCGGGGGGTCTTCAGATACGCAGTATTTT. The encoded protein is CAISEWTSGGSSDTQYF.

The chain combines TRBV9 with TRBJ2-3; tentatively, D is TRBD1 (6 bases). CDR3 length equals 15 residues. The V gene lost 4 bases and the J gene lost 0 bases, with 12 bases spanning the gap. Germline CDR1 is SGDLS and CDR2 is YYNGEE. Here the CDR3 reads CASSPGQFSTDTQYF. In nucleotides, the CDR3 is TGTGCCAGCAGCCCCGGACAGTTTAGCACAGATACGCAGTATTTT.

This clonotype came up a few times. The rearrangement joins TRBV6-2 or TRBV6-3 to TRBJ2-2; 11 nucleotides align to TRBD1. V lost 4 bases to trimming and J lost 1 base; unmatched junction nucleotides: 5. Germline lookup yields CDR1 MNHEY and CDR2 SVGEGT. CDR3 length: 17 residues. The CDR3 coding sequence is TGTGCCAGCAGTTTGGACAGGGGGCTTCTGAACACCGGGGAGCTGTTTTTT. It is translated as CASSLDRGLLNTGELFF.

Ten or more counts support this clonotype. This chain links TRBV11-3 with TRBJ2-1, with 9 bases aligning to TRBD2. Germline lookup yields CDR1 SGHNT and CDR2 YENEEA. V shed 0 bases and J 9 bases; nucleotides not matched to a gene: 6. The CDR3 is 15 amino acids. The CDR3 DNA reads TGTGCCAGCAGCTTAGATAGCGGGGGTTCTAGTGAGCAGTTCTTC. It translates to CASSLDSGGSSEQFF. Full variable domain (missing parts from reference TRBV11-3 and TRBJ2-1): EAGVVQSPRYKIIEKKQPVAFWCNPISGHNTLYWYLQNLGQGPELLIRYENEEAVDDSQLPKDRFSAERLKGVDSTLKIQPAELGDSAVYLCASSLDSGGSSEQFFGPGTRLTVL.

This clonotype has only a few counts. The gene calls are TRBV28 and TRBJ1-6, with D unresolved. Trimming removed 1 base at V and 7 bases at J, with 5 bases between. The CDR3 spans 13 residues. Per germline, CDR1 MDHEN and CDR2 SYDVKM. CDR3 in amino acids: CASSLYPNSPLHF. DNA for the CDR3: TGTGCCAGCAGTTTATATCCGAATTCACCCCTCCACTTT.

This clonotype was detected many times. The genes are TRBV15 and TRBJ1-2; unclear D gene. Germline loops: CDR1 LNHNV, CDR2 YYDKDF (reference sequence). The length of the CDR3 is 16 residues. Deletions cut 1 base from V and 4 bases from J, with 16 bases between. CDR3 in amino acids: CATSRVEGGFVYGYTF. For the CDR3, the DNA is TGTGCCACCAGCAGAGTTGAGGGTGGGTTCGTCTATGGCTACACCTTC.

The V gene is TRBV12-3 or TRBV12-4, the J gene TRBJ2-7; TRBD2 matches 8 bases. J lost 7 bases, V lost 1 base, and 15 bases had no gene match. The CDR3 is 17 amino acids. CDR3: CASSLEDTGTRPREQYF. Here the CDR3 DNA reads TGTGCCAGCAGTTTAGAAGACACCGGGACTAGGCCGAGGGAGCAGTACTTC.

This chain uses TRBV12-3 or TRBV12-4 with TRBJ2-1; 7 nucleotides agree with TRBD1. The CDR3 length is 15 residues. The J segment lost 9 bases and the V segment lost 2 bases, leaving 10 bases of the junction unmatched. The CDR3 region is CASSLKTGFRVEQFF. Written as DNA, the CDR3 is TGTGCCAGCAGTTTAAAGACAGGGTTTAGGGTTGAGCAGTTCTTC.

The rearrangement joins TRBV18 to TRBJ2-1, with D perhaps being TRBD1 or TRBD2 (5 bases each). The CDR3 spans 16 residues. Germline CDR1 reads KGHSH; CDR2 reads LQKENI. V was trimmed by 3 bases and J by 0 bases, leaving 12 bases between them. The CDR3 DNA reads TGTGCCAGCTCACCTTTTGTGGGGGACTCCTACAATGAGCAGTTCTTC. Protein: CASSPFVGDSYNEQFF.

This clonotype was detected a few times. This chain joins TRBV11-3 and TRBJ2-2; no clear D. The germline CDR1 and CDR2 sequences are SGHNT and YENEEA. V gave up 3 bases and J gave up 6 bases, with 8 bases separating them. The CDR3 sequence is 13 residues long. The CDR3 loop reads CASSFRMAGELFF. The CDR3 DNA is TGTGCCAGCAGCTTCAGGATGGCCGGGGAGCTGTTTTTT.

This clonotype was counted ten times or more. The chain carries TRBV3-1 and TRBJ2-1; 10 bases align to TRBD2. The CDR3 extends over 14 amino acids. Germline trimming cut 0 bases from V and 7 bases from J; bases unmatched to any gene: 0. The germline V gene encodes CDR1 LGHDT and CDR2 YNNKEL (reference sequence). The CDR3 DNA reads TGTGCCAGCAGCCAAGAGGGACTAGCGAATGAGCAGTTCTTC. This encodes CASSQEGLANEQFF.

This clonotype was seen only a few times. This rearrangement joins TRBV27 to TRBJ2-7; D not resolved. This CDR3 has 13 residues. Per the germline V gene, CDR1 is MNHEY and CDR2 is SMNVEV (reference sequence). V lost 5 bases, J lost 3 bases, and 11 bases lay in between. The CDR3 loop is CASSPGHRYEQYF. The CDR3 DNA reads as TGTGCCAGCAGTCCCGGGCACCGCTACGAGCAGTACTTC.

This clonotype was counted at least ten times. V and J are TRBV20-1 and TRBJ2-3; 14 bases are shared with TRBD2. In germline, CDR1 is DFQATT, CDR2 SNEGSKA (reference sequence). V lost 4 bases, J lost 0 bases, and 3 bases stayed unmatched. The CDR3 runs to 16 residues. This CDR3 reads CSAIRLAGGSTDTQYF. In DNA form, the CDR3 reads TGCAGTGCTATAAGACTAGCGGGAGGGAGCACAGATACGCAGTATTTT.

This clonotype was observed a few times. V gene TRBV21-1 combines with J gene TRBJ2-7; the tabulated D call, TRBD1, remains unverified against the DNA. TRBV21-1 is a pseudogene locus. This CDR3 spans 15 amino acids. CDR3 nucleotides: TGTGCCAGCAGCCGAAGGGGCACTCTATCGGACGAGCAGTACTTC. It codes for CASSRRGTLSDEQYF.

This clonotype has at least ten counts. The chain uses TRBV2 and TRBJ2-3; 8 bases are shared with TRBD2. CDR3 length: 16 residues. CDR1 and CDR2 (germline): SNHLY, FYNNEI. J gave up 1 base and V 7 bases, and 10 bases lay outside the gene matches. The CDR3 DNA is TGTGCCAGCAATGGGGAAGGAGCGGGGGGCACAGATACGCAGTATTTT. Translated, it gives CASNGEGAGGTDTQYF. The whole variable domain, filled in from reference TRBV2 and TRBJ2-3, reads EPEVTQTPSHQVTQMGQEVILRCVPISNHLYFYWYRQILGQKVEFLVSFYNNEISEKSEIFDDQFSVERPDGSNFTLKIRSTKLEDSAMYFCASNGEGAGGTDTQYFGPGTRLTVL.

This clonotype occurred many times. The chain joins TRBV4-3 to TRBJ1-4; 9 bases map to TRBD1. Germline V gene sequence: CDR1 LGHNA, CDR2 YSLEER. CDR3 size: 15 residues. The trim removed 0 bases at V and 6 bases at J, leaving 2 bases unmatched. The CDR3 DNA sequence: TGCGCCAGCAGCCAAGACGGGACAGGGTATGAAAAACTGTTTTTT. This translates into CASSQDGTGYEKLFF.

This clonotype was counted a few times. The V gene is TRBV20-1, the J gene TRBJ1-5; 9 nucleotides match TRBD1. Germline trimming cut 2 bases from V and 6 bases from J; bases unmatched to any gene: 8. CDR1 DFQATT and CDR2 SNEGSKA come from the germline V gene (reference sequence). The CDR3 loop spans 15 amino acids. CDR3 region: CSARPATGGSQPQHF. The CDR3 bases are TGCAGTGCTAGACCTGCTACAGGGGGCAGTCAGCCCCAGCATTTT.

This clonotype was detected a few times. V and J are TRBV20-1 and TRBJ1-6, with TRBD1 identical over 10 bases. The J segment lost 7 bases and the V segment lost 5 bases, leaving 8 bases of the junction unmatched. Per the germline V gene, CDR1 is DFQATT and CDR2 is SNEGSKA (reference sequence). The length of the CDR3 is 15 residues. CDR3 sequence reads: CSAPPLGQGNSPLHF. In DNA, the CDR3 is TGCAGTGCTCCGCCTTTGGGACAGGGGAATTCACCCCTCCACTTT.

This clonotype was detected only a few times. The chain carries TRBV4-2 and TRBJ2-7; 10 bases fit TRBD2. The CDR3 is made up of 16 amino acids. After removal of 1 base from V and 4 bases from J, the junction contained 7 bases not matched to a gene. Germline V gives CDR1 LGHNA, CDR2 YNFKEQ. The CDR3 loop reads CASSQVGLAGAYEQYF. CDR3 nucleotides: TGTGCCAGCAGCCAAGTAGGTCTAGCGGGAGCATACGAGCAGTACTTC.

This clonotype appeared many times. V and J are TRBV7-6 and TRBJ1-3; D uncertain. The CDR3 length is 15 residues. V gave up 1 base and J gave up 0 bases, with 7 bases separating them. Germline assignment: CDR1 SGHVS and CDR2 FNYEAQ. CDR3 in amino acids: CASSLGSSSGNTIYF. The CDR3 DNA is TGTGCCAGCAGCTTAGGCTCGTCCTCTGGAAACACCATATATTTT.

This clonotype was observed a handful of times. The chain carries TRBV7-2 and TRBJ2-4; perhaps TRBD2 as D (6 bases). The CDR3 is 16 amino acids. Germline values: CDR1 SGHTA, CDR2 FQGNSA. The V and J ends lost 1 base and 0 bases respectively, with 10 bases between them. As DNA, the CDR3 is TGTGCCAGCAGCTTAGACAGCGGGCTAGCCAAAAACATTCAGTACTTC. Protein sequence: CASSLDSGLAKNIQYF.

A note on this clonotype: A much larger clone lies one base from this, so it may be a read error. The chain employs TRBV29-1 and TRBJ1-2; 7 positions match TRBD1. Germline V CDR1 and CDR2: SQVTM, ANQGSEA. The length of the CDR3 is 14 residues. CDR3 sequence: CSVEFSQGHYDYTF. CDR3 sequence (DNA): TGCAGCGTTGAATTCTCACAGGGGCACTATGACTACACCTTC.

This chain connects TRBV5-6 to TRBJ2-1; 8 positions agree with TRBD1. In germline, CDR1 is SGHDT, CDR2 YYEEEE. This CDR3 has 15 amino acids. The ends lost 3 bases at V and 1 base at J; junction bases unmatched: 3. DNA for the CDR3: TGTGCCAGCAGCTACCGGGACAGGTCCTACAATGAGCAGTTCTTC. This sequence encodes CASSYRDRSYNEQFF.

The table lists this clonotype with a few counts. The chain employs TRBV19 and TRBJ2-7; D is perhaps TRBD2 (6 bases). CDR1 is LNHDA and CDR2 is SQIVND in the germline V gene (reference sequence). The CDR3 contains 15 residues. V dropped 5 bases and J dropped 0 bases, with 14 bases sitting between them. CDR3 in amino acids: CASSVFSGTSYEQYF. For the CDR3, the DNA is TGTGCCAGTAGTGTCTTTAGCGGAACCTCCTACGAGCAGTACTTC.

The table lists this clonotype with many counts. This chain links TRBV28 with TRBJ2-7, with D possibly TRBD1 on 7 matching bases. CDR1 and CDR2 (germline): MDHEN, SYDVKM. Trimming took off 5 bases at V and 2 bases at J, with 16 bases between the two ends. The CDR3 covers 15 residues. CDR3 loop: CASSLGGTATYEQYF. The CDR3 DNA sequence: TGTGCCAGCAGTCTAGGGGGGACAGCAACCTACGAGCAGTACTTC.

At least ten counts were recorded for this clonotype. The chain recombines TRBV6-5 with TRBJ2-3; D might be TRBD1 or TRBD2, each matching 5 bases. Per the germline V gene, CDR1 is MNHEY and CDR2 is SVGAGI. CDR3 size: 15 residues. V lost 7 bases to trimming and J lost 5 bases, with 19 bases between them. This CDR3 is CASTTWWGSGDTQYF. CDR3 nucleotides: TGTGCCAGCACAACCTGGTGGGGGAGTGGAGATACGCAGTATTTT.

This clonotype was observed a few times. The chain is built from TRBV29-1 and TRBJ2-5; 7 nucleotides line up with TRBD1. This CDR3 has 14 amino acids. Trimming cost V 6 bases and J 1 base; bases outside gene matches: 8. CDR1 is SQVTM and CDR2 is ANQGSEA in the germline V gene. The CDR3 sequence: CSVRDRQSQETQYF. CDR3 nucleotide sequence: TGCAGCGTACGGGACAGACAGAGCCAAGAGACCCAGTACTTC.